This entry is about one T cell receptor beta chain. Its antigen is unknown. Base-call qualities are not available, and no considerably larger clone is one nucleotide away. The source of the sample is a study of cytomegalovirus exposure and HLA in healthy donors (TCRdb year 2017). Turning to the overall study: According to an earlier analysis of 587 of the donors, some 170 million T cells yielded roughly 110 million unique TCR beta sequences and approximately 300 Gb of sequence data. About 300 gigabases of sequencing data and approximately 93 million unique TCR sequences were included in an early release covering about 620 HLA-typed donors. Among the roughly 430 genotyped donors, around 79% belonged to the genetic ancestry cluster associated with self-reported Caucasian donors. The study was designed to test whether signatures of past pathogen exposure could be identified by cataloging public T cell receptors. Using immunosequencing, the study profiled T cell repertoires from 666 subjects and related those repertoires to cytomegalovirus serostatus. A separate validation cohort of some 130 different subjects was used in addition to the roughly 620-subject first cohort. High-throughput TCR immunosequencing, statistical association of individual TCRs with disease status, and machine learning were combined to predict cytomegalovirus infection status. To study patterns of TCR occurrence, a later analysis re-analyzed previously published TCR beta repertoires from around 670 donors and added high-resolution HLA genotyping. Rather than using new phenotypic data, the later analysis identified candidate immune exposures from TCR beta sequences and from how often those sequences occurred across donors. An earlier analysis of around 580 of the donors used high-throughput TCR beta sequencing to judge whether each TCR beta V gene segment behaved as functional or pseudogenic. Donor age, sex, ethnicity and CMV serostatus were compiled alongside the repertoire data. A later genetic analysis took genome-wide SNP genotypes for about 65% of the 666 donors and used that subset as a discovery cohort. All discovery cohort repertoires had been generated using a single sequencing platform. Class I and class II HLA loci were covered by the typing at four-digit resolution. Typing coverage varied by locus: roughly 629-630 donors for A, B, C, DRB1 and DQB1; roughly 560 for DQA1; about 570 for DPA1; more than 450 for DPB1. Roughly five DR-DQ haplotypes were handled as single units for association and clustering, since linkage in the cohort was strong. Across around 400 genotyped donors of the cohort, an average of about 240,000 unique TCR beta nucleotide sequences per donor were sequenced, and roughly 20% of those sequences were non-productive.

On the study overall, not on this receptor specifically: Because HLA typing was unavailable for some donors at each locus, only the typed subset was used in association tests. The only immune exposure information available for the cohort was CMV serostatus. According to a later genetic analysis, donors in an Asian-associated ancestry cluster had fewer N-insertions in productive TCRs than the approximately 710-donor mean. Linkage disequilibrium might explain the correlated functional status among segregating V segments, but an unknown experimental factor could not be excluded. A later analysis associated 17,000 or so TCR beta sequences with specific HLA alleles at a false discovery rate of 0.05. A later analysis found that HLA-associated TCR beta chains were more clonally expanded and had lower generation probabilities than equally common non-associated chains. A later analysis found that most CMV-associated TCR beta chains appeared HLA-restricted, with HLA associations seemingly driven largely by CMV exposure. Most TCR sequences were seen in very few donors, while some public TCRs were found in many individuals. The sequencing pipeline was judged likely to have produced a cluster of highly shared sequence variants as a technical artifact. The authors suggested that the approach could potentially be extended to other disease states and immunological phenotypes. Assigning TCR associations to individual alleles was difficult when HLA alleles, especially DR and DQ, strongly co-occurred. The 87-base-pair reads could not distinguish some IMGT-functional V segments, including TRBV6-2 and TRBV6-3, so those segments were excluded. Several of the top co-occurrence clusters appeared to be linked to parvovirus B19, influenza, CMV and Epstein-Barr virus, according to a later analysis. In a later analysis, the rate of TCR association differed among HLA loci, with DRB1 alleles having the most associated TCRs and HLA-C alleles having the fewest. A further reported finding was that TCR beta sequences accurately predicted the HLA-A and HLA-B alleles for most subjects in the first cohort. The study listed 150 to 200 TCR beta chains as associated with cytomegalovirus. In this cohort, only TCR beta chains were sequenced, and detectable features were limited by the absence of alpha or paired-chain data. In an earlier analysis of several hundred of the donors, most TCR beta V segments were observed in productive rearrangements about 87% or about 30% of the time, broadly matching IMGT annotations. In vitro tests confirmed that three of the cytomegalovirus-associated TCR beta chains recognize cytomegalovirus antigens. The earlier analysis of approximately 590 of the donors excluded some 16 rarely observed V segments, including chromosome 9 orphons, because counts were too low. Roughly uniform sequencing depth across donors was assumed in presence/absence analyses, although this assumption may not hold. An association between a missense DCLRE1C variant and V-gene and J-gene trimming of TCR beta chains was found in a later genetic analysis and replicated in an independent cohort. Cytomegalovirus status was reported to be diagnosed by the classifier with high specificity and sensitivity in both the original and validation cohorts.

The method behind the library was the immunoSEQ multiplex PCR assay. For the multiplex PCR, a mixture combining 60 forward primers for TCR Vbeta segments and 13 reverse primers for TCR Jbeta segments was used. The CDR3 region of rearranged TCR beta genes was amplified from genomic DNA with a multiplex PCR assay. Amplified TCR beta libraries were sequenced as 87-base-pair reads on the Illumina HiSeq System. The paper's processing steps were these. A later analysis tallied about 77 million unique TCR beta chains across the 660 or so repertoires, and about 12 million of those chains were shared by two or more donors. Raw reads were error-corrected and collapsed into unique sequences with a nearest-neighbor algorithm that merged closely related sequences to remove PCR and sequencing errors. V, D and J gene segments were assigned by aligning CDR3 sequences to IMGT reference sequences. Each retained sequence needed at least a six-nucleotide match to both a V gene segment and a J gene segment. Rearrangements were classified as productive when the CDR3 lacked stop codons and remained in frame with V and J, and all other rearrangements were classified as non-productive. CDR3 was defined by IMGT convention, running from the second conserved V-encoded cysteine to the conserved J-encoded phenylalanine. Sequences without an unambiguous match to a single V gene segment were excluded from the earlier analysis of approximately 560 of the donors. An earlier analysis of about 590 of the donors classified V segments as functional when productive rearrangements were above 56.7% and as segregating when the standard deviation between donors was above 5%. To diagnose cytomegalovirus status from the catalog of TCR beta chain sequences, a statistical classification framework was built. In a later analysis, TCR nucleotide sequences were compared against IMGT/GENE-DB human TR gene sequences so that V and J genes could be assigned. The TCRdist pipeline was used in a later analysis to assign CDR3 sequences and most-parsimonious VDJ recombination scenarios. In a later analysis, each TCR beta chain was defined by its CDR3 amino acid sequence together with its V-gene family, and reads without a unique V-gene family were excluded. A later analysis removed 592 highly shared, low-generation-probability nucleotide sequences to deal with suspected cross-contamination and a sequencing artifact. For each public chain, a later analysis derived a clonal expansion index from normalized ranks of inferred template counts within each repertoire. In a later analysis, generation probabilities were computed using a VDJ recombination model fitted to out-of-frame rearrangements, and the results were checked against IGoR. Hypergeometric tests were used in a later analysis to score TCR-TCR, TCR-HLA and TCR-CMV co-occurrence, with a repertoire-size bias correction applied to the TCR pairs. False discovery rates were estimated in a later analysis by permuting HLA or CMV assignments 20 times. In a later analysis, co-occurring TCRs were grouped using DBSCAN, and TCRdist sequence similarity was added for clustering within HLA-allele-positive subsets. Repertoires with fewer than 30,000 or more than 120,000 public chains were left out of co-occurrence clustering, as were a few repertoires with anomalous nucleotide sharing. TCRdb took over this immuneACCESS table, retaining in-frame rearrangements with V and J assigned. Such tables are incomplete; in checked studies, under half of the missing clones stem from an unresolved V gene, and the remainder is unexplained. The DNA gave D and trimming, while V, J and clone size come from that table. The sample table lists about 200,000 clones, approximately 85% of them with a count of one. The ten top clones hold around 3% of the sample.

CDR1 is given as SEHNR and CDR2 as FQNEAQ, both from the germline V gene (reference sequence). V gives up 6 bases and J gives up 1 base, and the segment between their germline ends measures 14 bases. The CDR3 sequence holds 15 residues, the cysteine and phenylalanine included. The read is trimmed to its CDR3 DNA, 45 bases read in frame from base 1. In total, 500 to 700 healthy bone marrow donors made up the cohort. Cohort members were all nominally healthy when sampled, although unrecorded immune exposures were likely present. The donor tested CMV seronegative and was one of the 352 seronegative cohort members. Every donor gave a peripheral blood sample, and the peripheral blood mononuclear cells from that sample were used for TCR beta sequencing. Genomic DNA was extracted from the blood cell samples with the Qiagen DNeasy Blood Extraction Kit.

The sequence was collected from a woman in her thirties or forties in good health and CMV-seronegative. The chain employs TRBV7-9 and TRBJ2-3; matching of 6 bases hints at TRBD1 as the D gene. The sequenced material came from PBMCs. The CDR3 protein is CASRKDRLGTDTQYF. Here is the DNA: TGTGCCAGCAGAAAAGACAGGCTTGGCACAGATACGCAGTATTTT.